This is a list of T cell receptor beta chains from one sample in a study of T cells after yellow fever vaccination. TCRdb passed the 5' RACE reads through MiXCR, listing each CDR3 protein once. The repertoire holds 250,000 to 400,000 distinct CDR3 sequences, with 4% to 5.5% as singletons. The sample was PBMCs, taken 15 days after the yellow fever booster vaccination. Receptors originate from a man between 18 and 29 years old who received the YFV17D yellow fever vaccine. Each CDR3 is given with its conserved first and last residue. Each record gives: V gene, clone size, CDR3 length, J gene, CDR3 protein. A row's size may be missing; if present it is once, few, many or a size class.

TRBV7-2	many	15	TRBJ2-7	CASSLTSGGSYEQYF
TRBV4-1	many	16	TRBJ2-5	CASSQDGIAVGETQYF
TRBV9	.	15	TRBJ2-3	CASSPPAGMRDTQYF
TRBV4-1	many	16	TRBJ2-7	CASSQAARGAVYEQYF
TRBV20-1	many	16	TRBJ1-5	CSARAKVDNFNQPQHF
TRBV7-2	many	16	TRBJ1-3	CASSQSTAGSGNTIYF
TRBV4-1	.	15	TRBJ2-5	CASSQDSPGEETQYF
TRBV29-1	many	12	TRBJ1-1	CSGGQMNTEAFF
TRBV3-1	many	16	TRBJ2-7	CASSPTSRDGGYEQYF
TRBV20-1	few	15	TRBJ2-7	CSARLTGGISYEQYF
TRBV7-8	.	11	TRBJ1-5	CATDSNQPQHF
TRBV27	many	15	TRBJ2-3	CASSLLGGEADTQYF
TRBV6-5	few	15	TRBJ1-2	CASSYWDRSDGGYTF
TRBV7-9	few	14	TRBJ2-3	CASSFRDGADTQYF
TRBV4-1	few	16	TRBJ1-1	CASSKGQGPRGTEAFF
TRBV2	many	13	TRBJ1-5	CASKRGTDQPQHF
TRBV6-6	many	14	TRBJ2-5	CASSDGATRGTQYF
TRBV27	.	14	TRBJ2-7	CASSFRGSSSEQYF
TRBV12-3/TRBV12-4	many	14	TRBJ2-3	CASSLGLGFDTQYF
TRBV12-3/TRBV12-4	.	12	TRBJ2-7	CASSPQVVEQYF
TRBV9	many	14	TRBJ1-4	CASSGRTSNEKLFF
TRBV20-1	few	16	TRBJ1-6	CSARAQQGLGNSPLHF
TRBV6-5	.	16	TRBJ1-6	CASSSGQGYLGSPLHF
TRBV12-3/TRBV12-4	.	16	TRBJ1-6	CASSLLLDQTNSPLHF
TRBV5-5	many	16	TRBJ2-7	CASSLALPRGSYEQYF
TRBV9	few	12	TRBJ1-4	CASGPTNEKLFF
TRBV7-8	few	15	TRBJ1-1	CASSLRGLMNTEAFF
TRBV7-2	.	13	TRBJ1-2	CARPTGGGYGYTF
TRBV20-1	few	18	TRBJ2-1	CSARDHYSQASSYNEQFF
TRBV2	few	14	TRBJ2-3	CASSEALRGYTQYF
TRBV14	.	13	TRBJ2-7	CASSQDPGSEQYF
TRBV20-1	many	13	TRBJ1-5	CSARARPRQPQHF
TRBV7-2	few	15	TRBJ1-1	CASSAYLLKDTEAFF
TRBV5-5	many	14	TRBJ1-1	CASSTGARATEAFF
TRBV27	many	14	TRBJ2-1	CASSLAPAYNEQFF
TRBV6-2/TRBV6-3	few	19	TRBJ2-6	CASSYHRGESYSGANVLTF
TRBV18	few	17	TRBJ1-4	CASSPQQGLATNEKLFF
TRBV13	.	15	TRBJ2-7	CASSQKTGLFYEQYF
TRBV6-2/TRBV6-3	.	17	TRBJ2-1	CASSYGFGRGTYNEQFF
TRBV24-1	few	22	TRBJ2-6	CATSDFKIQAGQGSSGANVLTF
TRBV20-1	few	18	TRBJ2-4	CSATRTSGGDVAKNIQYF
TRBV4-2	.	14	TRBJ2-2	CASSQEVSVGELFF
TRBV2	.	12	TRBJ1-1	CATHPGTAEAFF
TRBV6-5	many	15	TRBJ2-1	CASSPYLTAYNEQFF
TRBV24-1	few	13	TRBJ1-1	CATSSELNTEAFF
TRBV28	few	17	TRBJ1-5	CASSLVFLLNSNQPQHF